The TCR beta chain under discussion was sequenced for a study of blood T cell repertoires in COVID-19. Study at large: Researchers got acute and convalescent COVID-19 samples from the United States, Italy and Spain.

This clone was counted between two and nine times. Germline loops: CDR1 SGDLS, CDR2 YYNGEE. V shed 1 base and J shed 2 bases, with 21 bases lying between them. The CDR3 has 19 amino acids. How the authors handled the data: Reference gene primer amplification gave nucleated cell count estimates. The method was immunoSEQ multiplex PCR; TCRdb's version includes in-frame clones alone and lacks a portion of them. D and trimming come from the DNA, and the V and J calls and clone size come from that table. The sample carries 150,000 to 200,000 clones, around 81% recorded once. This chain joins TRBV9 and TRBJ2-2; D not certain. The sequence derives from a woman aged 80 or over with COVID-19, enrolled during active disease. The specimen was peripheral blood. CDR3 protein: CASSVFPLGEYFNTGELFF. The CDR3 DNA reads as TGTGCCAGCAGCGTATTCCCCCTAGGAGAGTACTTCAACACCGGGGAGCTGTTTTTT.